Each of the 9 T cell receptor beta chains below was sequenced from the same sample in a study of T cell responses to AZD1222 COVID-19 vaccine. Method: immunoSEQ multiplex PCR; TCRdb's copy keeps in-frame clones and lacks some. The data contain about 120,000 clones, 92% of them singletons. Sequencing was performed on peripheral blood, taken on day 0 of AZD1222 vaccination. The source is an adult in good health.

The sample holds one count of this clone. This rearrangement joins TRBV7-2 to TRBJ2-3; D perhaps matches TRBD1 (6 bases). The CDR3 has 15 residues. Trimming took 5 bases from V and 1 from J, leaving 13 bases between them. The V gene's germline CDR1 is SGHTA and CDR2 FQGNSA. The CDR3 coding sequence is TGTGCCAGCAGCAACAGGGTTGGTGGCACAGATACGCAGTATTTT. Its protein product is CASSNRVGGTDTQYF.

The chain is built from TRBV7-8 and TRBJ2-1; TRBD2 aligns across 15 bases. Germline CDR1 SGHVS, CDR2 FQNEAQ. J lost 6 bases, V lost 1 base, and 16 bases had no gene match. This CDR3 has 21 residues. CDR3 in amino acids: CASSLGRAGLAGGSRSNEQFF. The CDR3 coding sequence is TGTGCCAGCAGCTTAGGTCGTGCGGGACTAGCGGGGGGATCACGCTCCAATGAGCAGTTCTTC.

The sample holds one count of this clone. The chain carries TRBV29-1 and TRBJ2-1; D unresolved. V was shortened by 5 bases and J by 6 bases, with 5 bases between the two germline ends. The germline gives CDR1 SQVTM, CDR2 ANQGSEA. The CDR3 loop spans 10 amino acids. The CDR3, as DNA: TGCAGCGTTCCCGGCAATGAGCAGTTCTTC. Protein sequence: CSVPGNEQFF.

This clone was seen a single time. V gene TRBV11-2 combines with J gene TRBJ2-7; D is uncertain. The germline V and J ends were trimmed by 1 base and 3 bases, with 13 bases remaining between them. Germline loops: CDR1 SGHAT, CDR2 FQNNGV. The CDR3 sequence is 15 residues long. The CDR3 spells CASSLGRTIGYEQYF. The CDR3 DNA reads TGTGCCAGCAGCTTAGGCAGGACGATAGGCTACGAGCAGTACTTC.

This clone was found once. For the CDR3, the DNA is TGTGCCACCCGGGGGTCCTACAATGAGCAGTTCTTC. Its translation: CATRGSYNEQFF. The chain uses TRBV15 and TRBJ2-1, with D tentatively TRBD2 (6 bases). The CDR3 contains 12 residues. V lost 8 bases and J lost 1, with 6 bases in between. In germline, CDR1 is LNHNV, CDR2 YYDKDF (reference sequence).

The count of this clone is one. The J gene is TRBJ2-7, the V gene TRBV14; 12 nucleotides align to TRBD2. Per germline, CDR1 SGHDN and CDR2 FVKESK. The CDR3 is made up of 15 amino acids. V dropped 3 bases and J dropped 3; count of bases not matched to a gene: 3. The CDR3 coding sequence is TGTGCCAGCAGCCACTCGGGACTAGCGGGCTACGAGCAGTACTTC. It codes for CASSHSGLAGYEQYF. The full variable domain, its missing parts supplied by reference TRBV14 and TRBJ2-7, is EAGVTQFPSHSVIEKGQTVTLRCDPISGHDNLYWYRRVMGKEIKFLLHFVKESKQDESGMPNNRFLAERTGGTYSTLKVQPAELEDSGVYFCASSHSGLAGYEQYFGPGTRLTVT.

The chain employs TRBV19 and TRBJ2-7, with 8 bases matching TRBD1. Germline V gives CDR1 LNHDA, CDR2 SQIVND (reference sequence). The V and J ends lost 5 bases and 0 bases, in that order; junction bases with no gene match: 6. The CDR3 length is 15 residues. CDR3 in amino acids: CASSAGDRTSYEQYF. The CDR3 coding sequence is TGTGCCAGTAGTGCCGGGGACAGGACCTCCTACGAGCAGTACTTC.

CDR3 protein: CASSGDWGNEQFF. As DNA, the CDR3 is TGCGCCAGTAGCGGGGACTGGGGGAATGAGCAGTTCTTC. The rearrangement joins TRBV10-2 to TRBJ2-1, with 8 positions matching TRBD2. CDR3 length equals 13 residues. V lost 9 bases and J lost 7; bases outside the gene matches: 8. Germline-derived CDR1 and CDR2 are WSHSY and SAAADI.

The chain links TRBV7-6 to TRBJ1-6; D is ambiguous. This CDR3 is built from 13 residues. With 1 base removed from V and 8 bases from J, the gap between germline ends came to 6 bases. CDR1 and CDR2 from the germline V gene are SGHVS and FNYEAQ. The CDR3 nucleotides are TGTGCCAGCAGCTTAGGACTCTATTCACCCCTCCACTTT. This gives the protein CASSLGLYSPLHF.